The T cell receptor beta chain under discussion was sequenced for a study of T cell responses to AZD1222 COVID-19 vaccine. Study-wide findings and caveats: After two AZD1222 doses, spike-specific TCR breadth and depth rose versus day 0.

Assay used: immunoSEQ multiplex PCR; TCRdb lists only in-frame clones, some missing. The sample has 130,000 to 150,000 clones; about 91% are singletons. There are 14 residues in the CDR3. Germline V lookup: CDR1 SGHNT, CDR2 YENEEA. V lost 3 bases and J lost 5, with 12 bases in between. As to this clone: Antigen unknown.

Specimen: peripheral blood, collected on day 0 of AZD1222 vaccination. V and J are TRBV11-3 and TRBJ2-3; D is possibly TRBD2 (7 bases). This TCR derives from an adult in good health. The CDR3 nucleotides read TGTGCCAGCAGCTTCGGGGGGCCTGAAGATACGCAGTATTTT. Its translation: CASSFGGPEDTQYF.